The rows below give T cell receptor beta chains drawn from one sample of a study of cytomegalovirus exposure and HLA in healthy donors. Libraries were prepared by immunoSEQ multiplex PCR; TCRdb keeps only in-frame clonotypes and omits some of them. The sample records roughly 97,000 clones, 76% being singletons. Sequenced material: PBMCs. These receptors were obtained from a woman aged 18-29 years in good health and CMV-seropositive. CDR3s leave out the opening cysteine and the closing phenylalanine or tryptophan. The D gene is left open where the match is weak. The size entry is marked missing in some rows and otherwise reads once, few, many or a size class.

ASSAAGRGTDTQY,NA,NA,TRBV19
ATSRQRLAVTSETQY,TRBD2,NA,TRBV15
ASSPTSGFYNEQF,TRBD2,NA,TRBV6-5
ASSLGTGVNYGYT,TRBD1,NA,TRBV7-8
ASSADRGGGQPQH,TRBD1,NA,TRBV10-1
ASSDRGVETQY,NA,NA,TRBV10-1
ASIPGTSGRIRSYEQY,TRBD2,NA,TRBV28
ASSAEALSYNEQF,NA,NA,TRBV10-2
ASSPPMGSGYEQY,NA,NA,TRBV18
SAQTGRSYTQY,TRBD1,NA,TRBV29-1
ATSRDRGSNQPQH,TRBD1,NA,TRBV15
ASSQGSGRARETQY,TRBD2,NA,TRBV7-6
ASSVVPEMNTEAF,NA,NA,TRBV9
ASEGGNQPQH,NA,NA,TRBV28
ASSEIGGYGYT,NA,NA,TRBV10-1
ASSPSREPYEQY,NA,NA,TRBV18
ASSQAWGLAGESPYEQY,TRBD2,NA,TRBV4-2
ATSGAGKNYEQY,NA,NA,TRBV15
ASSFWASGVATETQY,TRBD2,once,TRBV5-1
ASSLAGTGGEQY,TRBD1,NA,TRBV5-4
ASSARQGHGETQY,TRBD1,NA,TRBV9
ASSSEREYEQF,NA,NA,TRBV7-6
ASSYGQGYGYT,TRBD1,NA,TRBV5-1
AWSVRGNNGYT,NA,NA,TRBV30
ASSLAPSGRSYNEQF,TRBD2,few,TRBV5-1
ASSSQSGHKNEKLF,NA,few,TRBV28
ASSHWARPPDTQY,NA,NA,TRBV28
ASSTNKDQPQH,NA,NA,TRBV11-2
ASSTSSYEQY,NA,NA,TRBV28
SAGHTDTQY,NA,NA,TRBV20-1
SVEVLGKALAGAFSYEQY,TRBD2,NA,TRBV29-1
ASSDSREPEDTQY,NA,NA,TRBV6-4
ASSALAGALEQF,TRBD2,NA,TRBV2
ASSLGTGVYGYT,TRBD1,once,TRBV5-6
ASSTGTVDGYT,TRBD1,few,TRBV2
ASSPRGASGANVLT,NA,NA,TRBV6-4
AISPGTPSGNTIY,NA,NA,TRBV10-3
AWSEGVAGQPQH,NA,NA,TRBV30
SVEEGGANTGELF,NA,NA,TRBV29-1
ASRLGGQLNEKLF,NA,NA,TRBV25-1
ASRRRLADEQY,NA,NA,TRBV6-1
ASSVGQGTYEQY,TRBD1,once,TRBV9
ASSDGGGYT,NA,NA,TRBV2
ASSIGVEGGQPQH,NA,NA,TRBV19
ASSSGTWLGEQY,NA,NA,TRBV25-1
ASSPWTASTDTQY,NA,once,TRBV18
ASGLQGSNEKLF,NA,NA,TRBV12-5
ASRRLAGGQFNEQF,TRBD2,NA,TRBV19
SVDPGLGQQY,NA,NA,TRBV29-1
ASSQGLAYGTNQPQH,NA,NA,TRBV4-1
SVDSRDEQY,NA,once,TRBV29-1
ASSLTVGQGSYEQY,TRBD1,NA,TRBV7-9
ASSLRGTQY,NA,NA,TRBV27
ASSVDGRNTGELF,NA,NA,TRBV9
ASSLGGGRAGEKLF,NA,few,TRBV5-4
ASRAGYEQY,NA,once,TRBV19
ASSEGSMADNEQF,NA,NA,TRBV25-1
ASSLGRSGDFYEQF,NA,NA,TRBV7-9
ATESGNSYNEQF,TRBD2,NA,TRBV19